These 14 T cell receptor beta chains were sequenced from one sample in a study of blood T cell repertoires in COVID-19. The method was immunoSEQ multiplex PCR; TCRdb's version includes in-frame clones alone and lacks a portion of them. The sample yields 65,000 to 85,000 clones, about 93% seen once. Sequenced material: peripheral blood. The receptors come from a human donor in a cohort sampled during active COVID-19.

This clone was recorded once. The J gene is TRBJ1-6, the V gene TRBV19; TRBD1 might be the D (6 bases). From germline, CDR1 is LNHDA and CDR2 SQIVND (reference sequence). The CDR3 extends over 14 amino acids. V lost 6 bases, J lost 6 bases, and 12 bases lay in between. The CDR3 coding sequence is TGTGCCAGTAGCGACAGGACGATTAATTCACCCCTCCACTTT. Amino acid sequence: CASSDRTINSPLHF. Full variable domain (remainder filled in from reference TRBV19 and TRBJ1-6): DGGITQSPKYLFRKEGQNVTLSCEQNLNHDAMYWYRQDPGQGLRLIYYSQIVNDFQKGDIAEGYSVSREKKESFPLTVTSAQKNPTAFYLCASSDRTINSPLHFGNGTRLTVT.

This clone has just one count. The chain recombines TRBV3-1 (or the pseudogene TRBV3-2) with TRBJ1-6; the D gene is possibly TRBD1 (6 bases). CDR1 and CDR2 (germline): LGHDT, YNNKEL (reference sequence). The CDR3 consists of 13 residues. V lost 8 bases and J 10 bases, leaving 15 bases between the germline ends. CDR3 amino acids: CASREGVRSPLHF. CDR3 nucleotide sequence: TGTGCCAGCCGCGAGGGGGTAAGGTCACCCCTCCACTTT.

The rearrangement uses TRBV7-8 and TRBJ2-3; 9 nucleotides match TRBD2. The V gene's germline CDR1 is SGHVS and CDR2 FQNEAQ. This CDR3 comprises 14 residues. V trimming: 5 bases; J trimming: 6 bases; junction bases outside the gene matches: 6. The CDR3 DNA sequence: TGTGCCAGCAGCCCCGGACTAGCGACCGATACGCAGTATTTT. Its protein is CASSPGLATDTQYF.

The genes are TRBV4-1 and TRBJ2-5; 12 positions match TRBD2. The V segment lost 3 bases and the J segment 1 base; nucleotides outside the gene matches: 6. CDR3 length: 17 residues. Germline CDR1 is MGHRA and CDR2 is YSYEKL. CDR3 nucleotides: TGCGCCAGCAGCCACCGACTAGCGGGGGCTACCCAAGAGACCCAGTACTTC. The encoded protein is CASSHRLAGATQETQYF.

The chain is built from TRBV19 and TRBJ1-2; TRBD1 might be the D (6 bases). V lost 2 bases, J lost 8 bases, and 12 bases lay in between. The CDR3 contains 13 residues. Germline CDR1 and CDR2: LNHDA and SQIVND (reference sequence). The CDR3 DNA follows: TGTGCCAGTAGTATAAGGGGGATGTACGGCTACACCTTC. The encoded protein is CASSIRGMYGYTF.

The CDR3 bases are TGTGCCAGCAGCTTAGGAGGGGTTGGCACCGGGGAGCTGTTTTTT. Translated: CASSLGGVGTGELFF. This chain connects TRBV13 to TRBJ2-2; maybe TRBD1 (5 bases). The CDR3 has 15 residues. Germline CDR1 is PRHDT and CDR2 is FYEKMQ (reference sequence). V was trimmed by 0 bases and J by 4 bases, leaving 9 bases between them.

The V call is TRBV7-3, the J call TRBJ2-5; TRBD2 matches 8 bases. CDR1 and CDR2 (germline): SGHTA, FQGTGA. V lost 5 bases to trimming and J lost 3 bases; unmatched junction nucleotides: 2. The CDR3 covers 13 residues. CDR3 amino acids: CASSKLAEETQYF. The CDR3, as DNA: TGTGCCAGCAGCAAACTAGCGGAAGAGACCCAGTACTTC.

The CDR3 here is CASSSRTRQGPEAFF. The CDR3 DNA reads as TGTGCCAGCAGCTCGAGAACGCGACAGGGTCCTGAAGCTTTCTTT. The chain is built from TRBV7-8 and TRBJ1-1; the match to TRBD1 covers 7 bases. The junction had 11 bases not matched to a gene; V was cut back by 4 bases and J by 6 bases. Germline lookup yields CDR1 SGHVS and CDR2 FQNEAQ. This CDR3 comprises 15 residues.

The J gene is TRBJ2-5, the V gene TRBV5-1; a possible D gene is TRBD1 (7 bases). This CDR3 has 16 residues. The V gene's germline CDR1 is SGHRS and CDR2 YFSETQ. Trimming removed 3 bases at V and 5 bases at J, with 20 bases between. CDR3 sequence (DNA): TGCGCCAGCAGCTATGGAGGGGGCAGGGGTGACGAGACCCAGTACTTC. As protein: CASSYGGGRGDETQYF.

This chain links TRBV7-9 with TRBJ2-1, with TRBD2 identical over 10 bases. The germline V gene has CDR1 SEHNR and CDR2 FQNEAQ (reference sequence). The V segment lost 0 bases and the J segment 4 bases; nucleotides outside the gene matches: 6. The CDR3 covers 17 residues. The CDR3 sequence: CASSLAGTSVGYNEQFF. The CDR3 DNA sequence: TGTGCCAGCAGCTTAGCCGGGACTAGCGTTGGGTACAATGAGCAGTTCTTC.

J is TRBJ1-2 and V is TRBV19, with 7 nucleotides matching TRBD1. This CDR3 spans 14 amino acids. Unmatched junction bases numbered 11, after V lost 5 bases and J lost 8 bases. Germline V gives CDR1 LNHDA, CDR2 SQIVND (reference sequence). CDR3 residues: CASSAGQAGHGYTF. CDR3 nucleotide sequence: TGTGCCAGTAGTGCAGGACAGGCCGGTCACGGCTACACCTTC.

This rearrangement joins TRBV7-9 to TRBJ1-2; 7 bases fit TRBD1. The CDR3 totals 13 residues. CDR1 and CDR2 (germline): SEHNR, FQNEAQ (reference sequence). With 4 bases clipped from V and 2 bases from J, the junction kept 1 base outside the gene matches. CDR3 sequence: CASSSGQNYGYTF. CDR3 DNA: TGTGCCAGCAGCTCGGGACAGAACTATGGCTACACCTTC.

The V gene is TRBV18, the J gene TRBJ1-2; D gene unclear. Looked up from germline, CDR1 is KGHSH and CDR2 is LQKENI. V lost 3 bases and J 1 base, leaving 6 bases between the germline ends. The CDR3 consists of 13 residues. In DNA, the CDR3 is TGTGCCAGCTCACCGAGGGATAACTATGGCTACACCTTC. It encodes CASSPRDNYGYTF.

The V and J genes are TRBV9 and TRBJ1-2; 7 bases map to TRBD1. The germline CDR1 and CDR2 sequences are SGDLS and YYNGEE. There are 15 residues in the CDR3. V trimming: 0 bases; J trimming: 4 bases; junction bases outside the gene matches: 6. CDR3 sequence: CASSVGDRQGYGYTF. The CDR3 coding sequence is TGTGCCAGCAGCGTAGGGGACAGACAGGGCTATGGCTACACCTTC. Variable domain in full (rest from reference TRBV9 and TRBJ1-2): DSGVTQTPKHLITATGQRVTLRCSPRSGDLSVYWYQQSLDQGLQFLIQYYNGEERAKGNILERFSAQQFPDLHSELNLSSLELGDSALYFCASSVGDRQGYGYTFGSGTRLTVV.